This T cell receptor (beta chain) appears in the sequencing data of a study of blood T cell repertoires in COVID-19. Study summary: Samples taken during acute and convalescent COVID-19 were collected in the United States, Italy and Spain. T cells, B-cell-depleted T cells, or PBMCs provided the cDNA or gDNA that served as material.

In the original analysis: Estimates of nucleated cell counts were drawn from the amplification of reference gene primers. The protocol was immunoSEQ multiplex PCR, while the TCRdb copy is restricted to in-frame clones and leaves out a portion. Clonal size and the V and J genes are those of that table, whereas D and trimming came from the DNA. The repertoire holds 150,000 to 200,000 clones, about 85% seen once, with 20% to 25% in the top ten. The receptor was isolated from a man between 60 and 75 years old with active or convalescent COVID-19. The sequenced material came from peripheral blood.

CDR3 sequence reads: CASSEGGFDTEAFF. Here the CDR3 DNA reads TGCGCCAGCAGTGAGGGTGGGTTTGACACTGAAGCTTTCTTT. The V call is TRBV5-1, the J call TRBJ1-1; D remains ambiguous. CDR3 length: 14 amino acids. Germline CDR1 reads SGHRS; CDR2 reads YFSETQ. The V gene lost 5 bases and the J gene lost 3 bases, with 14 bases spanning the gap.